The T cell receptor (beta chain) under discussion was sequenced for a study of beta chain features in type 1 diabetes. The sample holds a few counts of this clone. Its antigen is undetermined. The whole isolated RNA underwent reverse transcription, so sequencing captured expressed TCRB transcripts. Data came from immunoSEQ multiplex PCR; TCRdb stores just in-frame clones and leaves some out. Counted here are 600,000 to 750,000 clones, roughly an eighth occurring once; the ten biggest clones make up around 0.12%. Study-level results: TCRB CDR3s from Type 1 diabetes patients were moderately but significantly shorter in all four CD4+ subsets. HLA effects on TCRB rearrangement stayed unresolved here.

The CDR3 sequence is 13 residues long. The trim removed 2 bases at V and 6 bases at J, leaving 5 bases unmatched. Looked up from germline, CDR1 is SQVTM and CDR2 is ANQGSEA. This sequence joins TRBV29-1 and TRBJ2-7; 9 nucleotides align to TRBD1. The receptor comes from a man aged 30-40 years with type 1 diabetes. The sample comprised naive CD4+ T cells from blood. CDR3 residues: CSVERTGVREQYF. The CDR3 DNA reads TGCAGCGTTGAAAGGACAGGGGTCCGCGAGCAGTACTTC.